This is a list of T cell receptor beta chains from one sample in a study of cytomegalovirus exposure and HLA in healthy donors. Profiling relied on immunoSEQ multiplex PCR, and the TCRdb table lists in-frame clones only, not all of them. The sample lists about 96,000 clones; 65% to 75% were seen once. Sequenced input: PBMCs. These receptors originate from a female donor in good health and CMV-seropositive. Both conserved end residues are part of each CDR3. The order of the fields is D gene, V gene, clone size, J gene, CDR3 DNA, CDR3 protein. A D gene is named only where the DNA matches it firmly. Size tells how often a clone was seen (once, few, many) or the class of an expanded clone, and some rows leave it out.

TRBD2	TRBV6-5	-	TRBJ2-2	TGTGCCAGCATCGGAGCGGGAGATACCGGGGAGCTGTTTTTT	CASIGAGDTGELFF
TRBD1	TRBV7-9	once	TRBJ1-6	TGTGCCAGCAGCTCTGACAGGGGCGGACATAATTCACCCCTCCACTTT	CASSSDRGGHNSPLHF
TRBD1	TRBV7-9	-	TRBJ1-2	TGTGCCAGCAGCCCAAACAGGGACAGCTATGGCTACACCTTC	CASSPNRDSYGYTF
-	TRBV6-5	-	TRBJ1-1	TGTGCCAGCAGTTACTCCGGGGTGGAGAACACTGAAGCTTTCTTT	CASSYSGVENTEAFF
TRBD2	TRBV6-4	few	TRBJ2-1	TGTGCCAGCAGTGAGGTTAGCGGGGAGTACAATGAGCAGTTCTTC	CASSEVSGEYNEQFF
-	TRBV28	-	TRBJ1-1	TGTGCCAGCAGTCGTTCAGCGCGAACTGAAGCTTTCTTT	CASSRSARTEAFF
-	TRBV2	-	TRBJ1-1	TGTGCCAGCAGTGAACTGGACAGAGACACTGAAGCTTTCTTT	CASSELDRDTEAFF
TRBD2	TRBV11-3	-	TRBJ2-2	TGTGCCAGCAGCTTATCCCTAGCGGGAGTCGGGGAGCTGTTTTTT	CASSLSLAGVGELFF
-	TRBV2	-	TRBJ1-3	TGTGCCAGCAGTGATTGGTACAGGGAAGCTGGAAACACCATATATTTT	CASSDWYREAGNTIYF
-	TRBV7-2	-	TRBJ2-3	TGTGCCAGCAGCTCCAGGGCAGATACGCAGTATTTT	CASSSRADTQYF
-	TRBV28	-	TRBJ2-7	TGTGCCAGCCTTAGCGGCACTTCCTACGAGCAGTACTTC	CASLSGTSYEQYF
-	TRBV28	-	TRBJ1-5	TGTGCCAGCAGTTTACTCGGACGGGAGAATCAGCCCCAGCATTTT	CASSLLGRENQPQHF
-	TRBV2	-	TRBJ1-2	TGTGCCAGCAGTGAATCAACTTTTAACTATGGCTACACCTTC	CASSESTFNYGYTF
TRBD1	TRBV5-6	-	TRBJ1-2	TGTGCCAGCAGCCTCGTGGGGGACAGGGCGATCTATGGCTACACCTTC	CASSLVGDRAIYGYTF
TRBD1	TRBV28	-	TRBJ1-1	TGTGCCAGCAGCCGCGGGACAGCTATCATGAACACTGAAGCTTTCTTT	CASSRGTAIMNTEAFF
-	TRBV5-6	-	TRBJ2-3	TGTGCCAGCAGCGGGGGGTCAGATACGCAGTATTTT	CASSGGSDTQYF
-	TRBV27	-	TRBJ2-1	TGTGCCAGCAGTTCCGCGCTTTACAATGAGCAGTTCTTC	CASSSALYNEQFF
-	TRBV30	once	TRBJ1-5	TGTGCCTGGAGTGCGGGGTCCCAGCCCCAGCATTTT	CAWSAGSQPQHF
TRBD1	TRBV2	few	TRBJ2-5	TGTGCCAGCATTATAGACAGGGGGCGCAGTGCCCAGTACTTC	CASIIDRGRSAQYF
-	TRBV25-1	-	TRBJ1-1	TGTGCCAGCAGTGACTACAGGGATGGCACTGAAGCTTTCTTT	CASSDYRDGTEAFF
-	TRBV30	once	TRBJ1-2	TGTGCCTGGAGTGCAGGGGAGAACTATGGCTACACCTTC	CAWSAGENYGYTF
-	TRBV11-3	-	TRBJ2-3	TGTGCCAGCAGCTTAGGTATGGATACGCAGTATTTT	CASSLGMDTQYF
TRBD1	TRBV5-8	-	TRBJ1-5	TGTGCCAGCAGCACACACAGGGGGCCTAATCAGCCCCAGCATTTT	CASSTHRGPNQPQHF
TRBD2	TRBV4-3	-	TRBJ2-1	TGCGCCAGCAGCCAGGCTAGCGGGGGATCCTACAATGAGCAGTTCTTC	CASSQASGGSYNEQFF
-	TRBV20-1	-	TRBJ2-7	TGCAGTGCTACCCTTACCTACGAGCAGTACTTC	CSATLTYEQYF
TRBD1	TRBV7-2	-	TRBJ2-1	TGTGCCAGCAGCTTATGGGACAGCAATGAGCAGTTCTTC	CASSLWDSNEQFF
-	TRBV4-1	-	TRBJ1-5	TGCGCCAGCAGCCAACTGCTACAGGGCCTTTCTTGGATATATAGCAATCAGCCCCAGCATTTT	CASSQLLQGLSWIYSNQPQHF
TRBD1	TRBV14	-	TRBJ1-1	TGTGCCAGCAGCCCGCCGGGACAGGGGCCCTCGGGAGCTTTCTTT	CASSPPGQGPSGAFF
TRBD2	TRBV4-3	few	TRBJ2-7	TGCGCCAGCAGCCAAGAACTAGCGGGCTACGAGCAGTACTTC	CASSQELAGYEQYF
TRBD2	TRBV5-4	-	TRBJ2-1	TGTGCCAGCAGCCGGGGGCCTAGCGGGGGGCCTGGGCACAATGAGCAGTTCTTC	CASSRGPSGGPGHNEQFF
-	TRBV28	-	TRBJ1-1	TGTGCCAGCAGTGATTTAACAGGGAGAAAGAACACTGAAGCTTTCTTT	CASSDLTGRKNTEAFF
-	TRBV7-2	-	TRBJ1-1	TGTGCCAGCAGCTTAGAGGGGGATATGAACACTGAAGCTTTCTTT	CASSLEGDMNTEAFF
TRBD1	TRBV2	-	TRBJ1-2	TGTGCCAGCAGGGATCGGACAGGGGGCGGCTATGGCTACACCTTC	CASRDRTGGGYGYTF
TRBD2	TRBV7-2	-	TRBJ2-5	TGTGCCAGCAGCTTCGGACTAGCGGGGGAGGGGGAGACCCAGTACTTC	CASSFGLAGEGETQYF
-	TRBV28	-	TRBJ1-6	TGTGCCAGCAGTTTCAGGGGCATCCCCTATAATTCACCCCTCCACTTT	CASSFRGIPYNSPLHF
TRBD1	TRBV7-6	-	TRBJ1-6	TGTGCCAGCAGCGTAAGGGACAGCTATTCACCCCTCCACTTT	CASSVRDSYSPLHF
-	TRBV7-3	-	TRBJ2-3	TGTGCCAGCAGCTTAACGGCAGCGGCAGATACGCAGTATTTT	CASSLTAAADTQYF
-	TRBV7-9	-	TRBJ1-2	TGTGCCAGCAGCTTAGGTGCAGGGCCGAACTATGGCTACACCTTC	CASSLGAGPNYGYTF
-	TRBV4-2	-	TRBJ2-7	TGTGCCAGCAGCCTCCAAGGGAGATCCTACGAGCAGTACTTC	CASSLQGRSYEQYF
-	TRBV4-2	-	TRBJ2-1	TGTGCCAGCAGCCAATACATACAGTTCAGCTCCTACAATGAGCAGTTCTTC	CASSQYIQFSSYNEQFF
TRBD2	TRBV5-1	once	TRBJ2-1	TGCGCCAGCAGCATCGTTCTAGCGGGAGTACCCAATGAGCAGTTCTTC	CASSIVLAGVPNEQFF
-	TRBV5-1	few	TRBJ2-7	TGCGCCAGCAGCTTAACAGGGTACTACGAGCAGTACTTC	CASSLTGYYEQYF
-	TRBV6-4	-	TRBJ1-2	TGTGCCAGCGCAGCCCAACAGGGCTATGGCTACACCTTC	CASAAQQGYGYTF
-	TRBV10-3	-	TRBJ2-3	TGTGCCATCAGTGAGTCCGGCGGGGGCGCGGGTAATACGCAGTATTTT	CAISESGGGAGNTQYF
-	TRBV27	-	TRBJ1-1	TGTGCCAGCAGTTTCCGAGGGCAGACTGAAGCTTTCTTT	CASSFRGQTEAFF
-	TRBV11-2	-	TRBJ2-6	TGTGCCAGCAGCTTAGAAACAGGGTTTGGGGCCAACGTCCTGACTTTC	CASSLETGFGANVLTF
-	TRBV4-1	-	TRBJ1-1	TGCGCCAGCAGCCAAGTTGGGGCGAGAAGGCACACTGAAGCTTTCTTT	CASSQVGARRHTEAFF
TRBD2	TRBV28	few	TRBJ2-2	TGTGCTGGGGGGGGGATAAACACCGGGGAGCTGTTTTTT	CAGGGINTGELFF
TRBD1	TRBV6-6	-	TRBJ1-2	TGTGCCAGCACCCCTACATCCGGCCAGGGGGACTATGGCTACACCTTC	CASTPTSGQGDYGYTF
-	TRBV11-2	-	TRBJ1-5	TGTGCCAGCAGCTTAGAGGCAGTTTCTAATCAGCCCCAGCATTTT	CASSLEAVSNQPQHF